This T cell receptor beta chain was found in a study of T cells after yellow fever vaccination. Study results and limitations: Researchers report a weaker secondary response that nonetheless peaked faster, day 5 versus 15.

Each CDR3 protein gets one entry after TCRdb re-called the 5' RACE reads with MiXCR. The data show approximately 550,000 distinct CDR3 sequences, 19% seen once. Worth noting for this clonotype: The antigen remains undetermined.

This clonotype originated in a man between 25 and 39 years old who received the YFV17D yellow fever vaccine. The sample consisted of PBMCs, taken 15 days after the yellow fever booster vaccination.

This chain's CDR3 is CASSLHGRIEETQYF. The CDR3 region has the DNA TGTGCCAGCAGCTTACACGGGAGAATTGAAGAGACCCAGTACTTC. This rearrangement joins TRBV7-2 to TRBJ2-5; D is possibly TRBD2 (6 bases). Between the trimmed V and J ends, which lost 2 bases and 3 bases, there was a span of 13 bases. Germline CDR1 SGHTA, CDR2 FQGNSA. The CDR3 is made up of 15 amino acids.